This TCR beta chain was retrieved from a study of vaccination and CD4 T cells after COVID-19. Study background: A CEFX pool, an HIV-1 Nef pool, or no peptide went to control cultures.

Of note for this clonotype: Antigen: not known.

Scientists ran DNA taken from cultured CD4+ T cells through the Oncomine TCR Beta short-read assay for sequencing. TCRdb reprocessed the PCR reads with MiXCR, giving one entry per CDR3 protein. This table has about 15,000 distinct CDR3 sequences, approximately 52% appearing once. V was pared by 3 bases and J by 2 bases, with 5 bases of the junction left unmatched. CDR1 is SGHDN and CDR2 is FVKESK in the germline V gene. The CDR3 extends over 17 amino acids. Specified treatment: approximately 9-day PBMC culture with coronavirus spike peptide pools or control peptides (ViraFEST assay). This sequence originates from a human donor who had recovered from COVID-19. The sample was CD4+ T cells from blood, cultured in vitro. V and J are TRBV14 and TRBJ2-6, with 9 bases matching TRBD1. For the CDR3, the DNA is TGTGCCAGCAGCCACGGACAGGGGCGGACTGGGGCCAACGTCCTGACTTTC. Amino acids: CASSHGQGRTGANVLTF. The whole variable domain, filled in from reference TRBV14 and TRBJ2-6, reads EAGVTQFPSHSVIEKGQTVTLRCDPISGHDNLYWYRRVMGKEIKFLLHFVKESKQDESGMPNNRFLAERTGGTYSTLKVQPAELEDSGVYFCASSHGQGRTGANVLTFGAGSRLTVL.